The present T cell receptor (beta chain) was sequenced within a study of shared clonotypes between healthy human individuals. Across the whole study: Three CD4 naive, three CD4 memory, two CD8 naive and one CD8 memory plate were used per donor. Study-wide results and caveats: Sharing across four donors was highest in naive CD4 (roughly 5%) and lowest in memory CD8 (about 0.4%). Naive subsets tended to show greater estimated richness than memory subsets. Measured sharing among donors was expected to vary with sequencing depth.

The length of the CDR3 is 15 residues. Trimming removed 6 bases at V and 0 bases at J, with 11 bases between. Germline V CDR1 and CDR2: MDHEN, SYDVKM. About this clone itself: Its antigen is not identified.

This table comes from immunoSEQ multiplex PCR, and its TCRdb copy is limited to in-frame clones, with some not included. In the table there are 1,500,000 or so clones, approximately 98.5% of which are singletons. The sample comprised naive CD4+ T cells sorted from blood. Subset described: CD45RA+ positively selected. The sequence was collected from a man under 40 in good health. The chain combines TRBV28 with TRBJ2-2; D gene unclear. For the CDR3, the DNA is TGTGCCAGCAGCCTTAGTCTGACGAACACCGGGGAGCTGTTTTTT. It is translated as CASSLSLTNTGELFF.